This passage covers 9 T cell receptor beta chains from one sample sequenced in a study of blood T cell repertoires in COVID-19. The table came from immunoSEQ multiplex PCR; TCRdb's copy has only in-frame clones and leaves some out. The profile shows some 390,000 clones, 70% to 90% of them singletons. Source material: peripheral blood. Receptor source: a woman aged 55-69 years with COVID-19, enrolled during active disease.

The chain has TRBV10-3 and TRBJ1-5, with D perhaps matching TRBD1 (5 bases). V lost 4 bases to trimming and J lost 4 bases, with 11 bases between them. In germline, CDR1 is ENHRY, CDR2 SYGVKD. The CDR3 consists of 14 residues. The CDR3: CAISADRSNQPQHF. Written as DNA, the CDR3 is TGTGCCATCAGTGCCGACAGATCGAATCAGCCCCAGCATTTT.

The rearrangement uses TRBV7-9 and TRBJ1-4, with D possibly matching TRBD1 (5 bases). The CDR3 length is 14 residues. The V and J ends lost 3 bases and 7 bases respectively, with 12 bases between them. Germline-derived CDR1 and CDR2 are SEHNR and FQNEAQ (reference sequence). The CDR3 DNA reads TGTGCCAGCAGCTTTGGGCAGGGAAGTGAAAAACTGTTTTTT. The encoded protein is CASSFGQGSEKLFF.

The CDR3 region has the DNA TGTGCCAGCATGCCGCGGATCTTGTCCTACAATGAGCAGTTCTTC. Protein product: CASMPRILSYNEQFF. This chain links TRBV2 with TRBJ2-1; D not certain. The ends were cut back, 7 bases at V and 1 base at J, with 14 bases in the middle. The CDR3 contains 15 residues. Germline assignment: CDR1 SNHLY and CDR2 FYNNEI.

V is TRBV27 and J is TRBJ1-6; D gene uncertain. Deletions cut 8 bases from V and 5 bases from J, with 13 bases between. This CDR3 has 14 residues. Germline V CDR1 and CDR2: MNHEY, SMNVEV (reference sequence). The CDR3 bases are TGTGCCAGCTCTCCCCACAGAGATAATTCACCCCTCCACTTT. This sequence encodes CASSPHRDNSPLHF.

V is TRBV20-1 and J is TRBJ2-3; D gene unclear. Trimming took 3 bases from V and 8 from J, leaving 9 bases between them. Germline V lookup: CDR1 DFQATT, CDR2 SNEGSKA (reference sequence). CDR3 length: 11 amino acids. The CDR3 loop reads CSASDHGTQYF. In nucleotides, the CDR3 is TGCAGTGCTAGTGATCACGGTACGCAGTATTTT.

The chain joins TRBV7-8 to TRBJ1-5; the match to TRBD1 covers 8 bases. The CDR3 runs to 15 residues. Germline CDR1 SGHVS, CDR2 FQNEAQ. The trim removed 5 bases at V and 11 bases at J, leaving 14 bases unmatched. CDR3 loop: CASSPSGQERRAQHF. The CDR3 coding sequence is TGTGCCAGCAGCCCCTCGGGACAGGAAAGGAGGGCCCAGCATTTT.

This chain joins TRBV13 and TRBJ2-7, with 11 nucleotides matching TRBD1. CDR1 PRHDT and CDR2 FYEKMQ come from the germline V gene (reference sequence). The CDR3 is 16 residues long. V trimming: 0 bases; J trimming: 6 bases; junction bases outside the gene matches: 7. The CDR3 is CASSLGRGTGGREQYF. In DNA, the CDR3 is TGTGCCAGCAGCTTAGGCCGAGGGACAGGGGGGCGCGAGCAGTACTTC.

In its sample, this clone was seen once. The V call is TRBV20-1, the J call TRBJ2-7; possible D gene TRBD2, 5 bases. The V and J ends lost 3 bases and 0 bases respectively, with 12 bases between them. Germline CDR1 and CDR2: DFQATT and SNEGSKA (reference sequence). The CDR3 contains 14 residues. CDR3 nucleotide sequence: TGCAGTGCTAGTTCCGGGGTTCTCTCCTACGAGCAGTACTTC. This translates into CSASSGVLSYEQYF.

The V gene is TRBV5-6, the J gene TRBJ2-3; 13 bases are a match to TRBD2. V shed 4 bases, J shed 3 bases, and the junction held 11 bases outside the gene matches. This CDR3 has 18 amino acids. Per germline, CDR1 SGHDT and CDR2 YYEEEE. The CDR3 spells CASSRIGTSGVGTDTQYF. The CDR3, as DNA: TGTGCCAGCAGCCGAATTGGGACTAGCGGGGTGGGGACAGATACGCAGTATTTT.